One and the same sample provided the 21 T cell receptor beta chains below, sequenced in a study of shared clonotypes between healthy human individuals (dated by TCRdb to 2018 to 2020). Library prep was done by the immunoSEQ multiplex PCR assay. This is the immuneACCESS table as TCRdb keeps it, with only in-frame sequences that have V and J called. A part of the clones is gone; compared with another copy, unresolved V genes explain less than half, and the rest is unexplained. This sample comprises around 1.4 million clones, approximately 98.5% of them detected only once. In total, the top ten clones hold over 0.3% of the sample. The sequenced sample was naive CD4+ T cells sorted from blood. The intended sense of this specimen's cell subset or site label: CD45RA+ positively selected. These TCRs come from a man aged 25-40 years in good health.

This chain links TRBV7-6 with TRBJ2-6; D remains unclear. Germline CDR1 is SGHVS and CDR2 is FNYEAQ. This CDR3 spans 16 amino acids. V gave up 1 base and J gave up 0 bases, with 7 bases separating them. Here the CDR3 reads CASSLVSNSGANVLTF. The CDR3 bases are TGTGCCAGCAGCTTAGTCTCGAACTCTGGGGCCAACGTCCTGACTTTC.

The chain couples TRBV5-5 to TRBJ2-7, with D perhaps TRBD1 (5 bases). CDR1 is SGHKS, CDR2 YYEKEE, per germline (reference sequence). V was pared by 2 bases and J by 7 bases, with 19 bases between. The CDR3 is made up of 15 amino acids. CDR3 residues: CASSFPRQGGREQYF. The CDR3 region has the DNA TGTGCCAGCAGCTTTCCCCGGCAGGGCGGTCGGGAGCAGTACTTC.

The chain has TRBV15 and TRBJ2-7, with D unresolved. Germline V lookup: CDR1 LNHNV, CDR2 YYDKDF (reference sequence). The CDR3 is made up of 13 amino acids. V dropped 0 bases and J dropped 11 bases, with 14 bases sitting between them. Written as DNA, the CDR3 is TGTGCCACCAGCAGAGATATAGGGATGGGCGAGTACTTC. It yields the protein CATSRDIGMGEYF.

This rearrangement joins TRBV7-8 to TRBJ2-1; 8 bases match TRBD2. Germline loops: CDR1 SGHVS, CDR2 FQNEAQ. The J segment lost 5 bases and the V segment lost 10 bases, leaving 4 bases of the junction unmatched. This CDR3 has 12 amino acids. This CDR3 is CATGLGNNEQFF. In DNA, the CDR3 is TGTGCCACGGGACTAGGTAACAATGAGCAGTTCTTC.

The chain uses TRBV7-7 and TRBJ2-5; a possible D gene is TRBD1 (6 bases). CDR3 size: 13 residues. The ends were cut back, 5 bases at V and 5 bases at J, with 12 bases in the middle. From germline, CDR1 is SSHAT and CDR2 FNYEAQ (reference sequence). CDR3 DNA: TGTGCCAGCAGCGATCGAACAGGGGAGACCCAGTACTTC. It codes for CASSDRTGETQYF.

This rearrangement joins TRBV28 to TRBJ1-2, with 8 bases matching TRBD1. Germline lookup yields CDR1 MDHEN and CDR2 SYDVKM. The V segment lost 3 bases and the J segment 0 bases; nucleotides outside the gene matches: 3. The CDR3 spans 15 residues. CDR3 residues: CASSFGQGANYGYTF. In nucleotides, the CDR3 is TGTGCCAGCAGTTTCGGACAGGGAGCTAACTATGGCTACACCTTC.

V usage is TRBV28 and J usage is TRBJ2-7; possibly TRBD1 or TRBD2 for D (5 bases each). The V and J ends lost 3 bases and 0 bases respectively, with 12 bases between them. The CDR3 contains 15 residues. Germline values: CDR1 MDHEN, CDR2 SYDVKM. The CDR3 DNA reads as TGTGCCAGCAGTTTGTGGGGGTCCTCCTCCTACGAGCAGTACTTC. Its translation: CASSLWGSSSYEQYF.

Worth noting for this clone: This same CDR3 is encoded by further DNA sequences in the sample. This sequence joins TRBV18 and TRBJ2-7, with TRBD2 matching 11 bases. This CDR3 contains 14 residues. Unmatched junction bases numbered 2, after V lost 3 bases and J lost 4 bases. Germline-derived CDR1 and CDR2 are KGHSH and LQKENI. The CDR3 spells CASSPRTSGYEQYF. CDR3 in DNA: TGTGCCAGCTCACCTAGGACTAGCGGGTACGAGCAGTACTTC. The whole variable domain, filled in from reference TRBV18 and TRBJ2-7, reads NAGVMQNPRHLVRRRGQEARLRCSPMKGHSHVYWYRQLPEEGLKFMVYLQKENIIDESGMPKERFSAEFPKEGPSILRIQQVVRGDSAAYFCASSPRTSGYEQYFGPGTRLTVT.

Notes on this clone: The same CDR3 arises from other DNA sequences in this sample as well. The chain combines TRBV9 with TRBJ2-2; D uncertain. CDR3 length: 13 residues. CDR1 SGDLS and CDR2 YYNGEE come from the germline V gene. Trimming left V 0 bases short and J 4 bases short, with 4 bases between. CDR3 loop: CASSVVRTGELFF. Here the CDR3 DNA reads TGTGCCAGCAGCGTAGTACGCACCGGGGAGCTGTTTTTT. Combining the CDR3 with reference TRBV9 and TRBJ2-2 gives the whole variable domain DSGVTQTPKHLITATGQRVTLRCSPRSGDLSVYWYQQSLDQGLQFLIQYYNGEERAKGNILERFSAQQFPDLHSELNLSSLELGDSALYFCASSVVRTGELFFGEGSRLTVL.

The chain uses TRBV4-2 and TRBJ2-7, with D possibly being TRBD2 (6 bases). Trimming shortened V by 4 bases and J by 2 bases, and 12 bases separated the two germline ends. Germline CDR1 and CDR2: LGHNA and YNFKEQ. This CDR3 contains 14 residues. CDR3 bases: TGTGCCAGCAGCCGAGGGGACTCCCCCTACGAGCAGTACTTC. Protein: CASSRGDSPYEQYF.

The genes are TRBV7-2 and TRBJ1-2, with 7 bases identical to TRBD1. With V trimmed by 7 bases and J by 0 bases, 5 bases remained unmatched. The CDR3 is made up of 14 amino acids. Germline CDR1 reads SGHTA; CDR2 reads FQGNSA. CDR3 sequence (DNA): TGTGCCAGCACCCGGACAGGCCCTAACTATGGCTACACCTTC. It encodes CASTRTGPNYGYTF.

The chain joins TRBV28 to TRBJ2-7; perhaps TRBD2 as D (6 bases). Germline V lookup: CDR1 MDHEN, CDR2 SYDVKM. The length of the CDR3 is 14 residues. Trimming removed 7 bases at V and 3 bases at J, with 16 bases between. CDR3 sequence: CASTFWSSDYEQYF. The CDR3 DNA reads as TGTGCCAGCACCTTCTGGTCTAGCGACTACGAGCAGTACTTC.

The V call is TRBV25-1, the J call TRBJ1-2; TRBD1 might be the D (6 bases). The CDR3 contains 13 residues. Trimming removed 5 bases at V and 7 bases at J, with 14 bases between. Per germline, CDR1 MGHDK and CDR2 SYGVNS. The CDR3 nucleotides read TGTGCCAGCAGTTATCAGGGGAAGGGTGGCTACACCTTC. This gives the protein CASSYQGKGGYTF.

The V gene is TRBV15, the J gene TRBJ2-5; TRBD1 aligns across 8 bases. V was clipped by 1 base and J by 5 bases; unmatched bases: 6. Germline V lookup: CDR1 LNHNV, CDR2 YYDKDF (reference sequence). CDR3 length: 15 residues. CDR3 nucleotides: TGTGCCACCAGCAGAGGGACAGGGCCACCGGAGACCCAGTACTTC. Encoded protein: CATSRGTGPPETQYF.

The chain carries TRBV5-1 and TRBJ2-2; D might be TRBD2 (5 bases). CDR1 and CDR2 (germline): SGHRS, YFSETQ. Trimming cost V 4 bases and J 2 bases, with 9 bases left between them. The CDR3 is 14 amino acids. The CDR3 DNA is TGCGCCAGCAGCGACGGGGTCAACACCGGGGAGCTGTTTTTT. Amino acids: CASSDGVNTGELFF.

This clone is a singleton in its sample. This chain links TRBV29-1 with TRBJ2-1; 14 nucleotides align to TRBD2. The ends lost 3 bases at V and 2 bases at J; junction bases unmatched: 3. This CDR3 is built from 16 residues. Germline V lookup: CDR1 SQVTM, CDR2 ANQGSEA. The DNA for the CDR3 is TGCAGCGTTGAGTCGGGACTAGCGGGAGCCTACAATGAGCAGTTCTTC. Translating gives CSVESGLAGAYNEQFF.

The V and J genes are TRBV18 and TRBJ2-7; possible D gene TRBD1, 5 bases. The CDR3 is made up of 14 amino acids. Germline lookup yields CDR1 KGHSH and CDR2 LQKENI. Trimming stripped 0 bases from V and 2 bases from J, with 8 bases between. The CDR3 DNA sequence: TGTGCCAGCTCACCACCACAGGCAGCCTACGAGCAGTACTTC. Its protein product is CASSPPQAAYEQYF.

This chain joins TRBV10-2 and TRBJ2-1; perhaps D is TRBD1 or TRBD2 (5 bases each). This CDR3 has 15 amino acids. CDR1 is WSHSY, CDR2 SAAADI, per germline. Trimming took off 0 bases at V and 4 bases at J, with 10 bases between the two ends. The DNA for the CDR3 is TGCGCCAGCAGTGAGTCGAGGGGAGCTTACAATGAGCAGTTCTTC. Protein product: CASSESRGAYNEQFF.

The chain links TRBV2 to TRBJ2-4; TRBD1 agrees at 7 bases. J lost 4 bases, V lost 3 bases, and 3 bases had no gene match. Germline V gives CDR1 SNHLY, CDR2 FYNNEI. This CDR3 is built from 14 residues. This CDR3 reads CASSDSRGKNIQYF. The CDR3 DNA reads TGTGCCAGCAGTGATTCCAGGGGGAAAAACATTCAGTACTTC.

The V call is TRBV6-5, the J call TRBJ2-1; TRBD2 matches 12 bases. Germline-derived CDR1 and CDR2 are MNHEY and SVGAGI. The CDR3 runs to 14 residues. Losses at the gene ends were 6 bases for V and 8 bases for J; bases not matched to a gene: 5. The chain's CDR3 is CASSASGRVYEQFF. CDR3 nucleotide sequence: TGTGCCAGCAGCGCTAGCGGGAGGGTCTATGAGCAGTTCTTC.

The genes are TRBV29-1 and TRBJ2-3; no reliable D call. Trimming pared 3 bases from V and 7 bases from J, leaving 5 bases between. CDR3 length: 10 residues. Germline V CDR1 and CDR2: SQVTM, ANQGSEA. The CDR3: CSVDEYTQYF. CDR3 DNA: TGCAGCGTTGATGAGTATACGCAGTATTTT.